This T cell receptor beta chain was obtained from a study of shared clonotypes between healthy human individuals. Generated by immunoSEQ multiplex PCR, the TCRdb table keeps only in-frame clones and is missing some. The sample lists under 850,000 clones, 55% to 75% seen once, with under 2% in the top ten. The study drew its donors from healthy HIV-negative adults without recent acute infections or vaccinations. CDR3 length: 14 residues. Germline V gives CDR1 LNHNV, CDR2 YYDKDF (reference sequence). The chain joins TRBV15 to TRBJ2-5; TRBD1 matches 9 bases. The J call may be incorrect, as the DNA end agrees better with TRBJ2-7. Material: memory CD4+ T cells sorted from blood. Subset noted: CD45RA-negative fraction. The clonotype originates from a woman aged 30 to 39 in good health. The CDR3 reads CATSKGQGSNEQYF. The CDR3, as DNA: TGTGCCACCAGCAAAGGACAGGGGTCGAACGAGCAGTACTTC.